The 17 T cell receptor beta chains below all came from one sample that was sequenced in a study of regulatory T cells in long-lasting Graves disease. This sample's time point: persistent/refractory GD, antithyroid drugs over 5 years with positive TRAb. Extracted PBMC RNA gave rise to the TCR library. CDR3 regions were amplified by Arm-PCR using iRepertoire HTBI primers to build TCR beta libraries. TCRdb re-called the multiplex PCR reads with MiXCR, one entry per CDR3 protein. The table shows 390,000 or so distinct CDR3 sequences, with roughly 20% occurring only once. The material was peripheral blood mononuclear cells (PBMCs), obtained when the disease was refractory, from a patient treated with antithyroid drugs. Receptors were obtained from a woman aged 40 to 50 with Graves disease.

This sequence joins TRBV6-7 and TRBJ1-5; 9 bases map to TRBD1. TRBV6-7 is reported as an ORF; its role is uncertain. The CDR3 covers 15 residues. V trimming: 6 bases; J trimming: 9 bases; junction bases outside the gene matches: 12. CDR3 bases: TGTGCCAGCAGCTTACGGGGACAGGGTTTTCGGCCCCAGCATTTT. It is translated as CASSLRGQGFRPQHF.

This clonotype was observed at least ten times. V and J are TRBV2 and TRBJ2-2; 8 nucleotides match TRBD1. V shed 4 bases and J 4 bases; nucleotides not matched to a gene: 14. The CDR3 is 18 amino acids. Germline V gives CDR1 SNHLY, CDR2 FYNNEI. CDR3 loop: CASSGWVGPGGLTGELFF. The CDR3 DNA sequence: TGTGCCAGCAGTGGATGGGTAGGCCCAGGGGGCCTCACCGGGGAGCTGTTTTTT. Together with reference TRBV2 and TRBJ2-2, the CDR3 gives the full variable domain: EPEVTQTPSHQVTQMGQEVILRCVPISNHLYFYWYRQILGQKVEFLVSFYNNEISEKSEIFDDQFSVERPDGSNFTLKIRSTKLEDSAMYFCASSGWVGPGGLTGELFFGEGSRLTVL.

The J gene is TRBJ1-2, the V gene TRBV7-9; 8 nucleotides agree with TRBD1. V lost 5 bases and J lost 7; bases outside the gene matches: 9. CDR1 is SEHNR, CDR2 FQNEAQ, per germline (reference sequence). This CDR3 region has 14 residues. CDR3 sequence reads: CASSSTGGVSGYTF. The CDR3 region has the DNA TGTGCCAGCAGCAGTACAGGGGGAGTGAGTGGCTACACCTTC.

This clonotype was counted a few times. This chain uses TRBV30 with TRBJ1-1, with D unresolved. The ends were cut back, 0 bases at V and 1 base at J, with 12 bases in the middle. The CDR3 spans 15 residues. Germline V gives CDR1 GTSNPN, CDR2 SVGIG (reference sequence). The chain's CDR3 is CAWSVPWQTNTEAFF. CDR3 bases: TGTGCCTGGAGTGTACCGTGGCAGACGAACACTGAAGCTTTCTTT. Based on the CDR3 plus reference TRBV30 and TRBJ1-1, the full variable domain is SQTIHQWPATLVQPVGSPLSLECTVEGTSNPNLYWYRQAAGRGLQLLFYSVGIGQISSEVPQNLSASRPQDRQFILSSKKLLLSDSGFYLCAWSVPWQTNTEAFFGQGTRLTVV.

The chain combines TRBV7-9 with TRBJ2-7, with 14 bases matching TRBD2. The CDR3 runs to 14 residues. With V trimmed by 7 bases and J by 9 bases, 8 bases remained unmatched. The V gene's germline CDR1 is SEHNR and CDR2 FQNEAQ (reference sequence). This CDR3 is CASNSGLAGGGQYF. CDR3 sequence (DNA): TGTGCCAGCAATTCAGGACTAGCGGGAGGCGGGCAGTACTTC.

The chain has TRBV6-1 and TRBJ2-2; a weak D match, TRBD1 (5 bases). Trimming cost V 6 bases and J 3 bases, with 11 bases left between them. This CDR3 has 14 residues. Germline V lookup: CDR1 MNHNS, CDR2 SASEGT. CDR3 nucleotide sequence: TGTGCCAGCAGGGGGCTTTGGGACACCGGGGAGCTGTTTTTT. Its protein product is CASRGLWDTGELFF.

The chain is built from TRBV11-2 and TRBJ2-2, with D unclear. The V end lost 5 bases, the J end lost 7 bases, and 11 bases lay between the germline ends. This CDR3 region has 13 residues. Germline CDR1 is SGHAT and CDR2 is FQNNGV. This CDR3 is CASSPVVIGELFF. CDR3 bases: TGTGCCAGCAGCCCAGTGGTGATCGGGGAGCTGTTTTTT.

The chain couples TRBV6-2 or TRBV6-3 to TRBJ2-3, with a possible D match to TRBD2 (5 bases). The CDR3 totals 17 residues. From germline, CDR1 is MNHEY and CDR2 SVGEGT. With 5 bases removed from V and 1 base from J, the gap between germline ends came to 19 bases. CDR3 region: CASSQTGLNLRTDTQYF. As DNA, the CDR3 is TGTGCCAGCAGTCAGACGGGATTAAACCTCCGCACAGATACGCAGTATTTT.

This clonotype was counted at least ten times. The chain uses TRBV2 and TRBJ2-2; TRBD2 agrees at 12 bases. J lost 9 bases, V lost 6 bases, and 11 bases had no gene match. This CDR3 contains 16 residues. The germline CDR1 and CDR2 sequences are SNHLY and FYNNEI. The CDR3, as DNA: TGTGCCAGCAGGCCTACCACGGGACTAGCGGGCCGGGAGCTGTTTTTT. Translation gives CASRPTTGLAGRELFF.

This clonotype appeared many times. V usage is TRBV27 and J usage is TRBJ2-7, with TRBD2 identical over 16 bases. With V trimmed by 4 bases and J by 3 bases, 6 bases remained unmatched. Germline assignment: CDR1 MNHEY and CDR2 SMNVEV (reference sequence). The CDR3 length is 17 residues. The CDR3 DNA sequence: TGTGCCAGCAGTTCCCCGGGACTAGCGGGAGGGCTCTACGAGCAGTACTTC. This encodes CASSSPGLAGGLYEQYF.

The CDR3 spells CSARTGGQPQHF. The CDR3 DNA is TGCAGTGCAAGGACAGGGGGGCAGCCCCAGCATTTT. This chain connects TRBV20-1 to TRBJ1-5; 10 bases fit TRBD1. V shed 6 bases, J shed 7 bases, and the junction held 3 bases outside the gene matches. Germline CDR1 reads DFQATT; CDR2 reads SNEGSKA (reference sequence). The CDR3 is made up of 12 amino acids.

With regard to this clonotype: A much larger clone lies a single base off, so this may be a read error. CDR3 DNA sequence: TGTGCCAGCAGCTCGCGGCTCGACAATGAGCAGTACTTC. Translating it yields CASSSRLDNEQYF. The V call is TRBV28, the J call TRBJ2-5, with no clear D. The CDR3 consists of 13 residues. Trimming pared 6 bases from V and 11 bases from J, leaving 19 bases between. Germline V gene sequence: CDR1 MDHEN, CDR2 SYDVKM.

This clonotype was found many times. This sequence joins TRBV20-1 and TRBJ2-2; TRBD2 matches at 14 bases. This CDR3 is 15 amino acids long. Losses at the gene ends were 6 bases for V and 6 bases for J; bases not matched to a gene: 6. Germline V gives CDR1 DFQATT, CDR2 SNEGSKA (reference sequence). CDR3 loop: CSAPRLAGGSGELFF. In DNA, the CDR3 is TGCAGTGCCCCGAGACTAGCGGGAGGGTCCGGGGAGCTGTTTTTT.

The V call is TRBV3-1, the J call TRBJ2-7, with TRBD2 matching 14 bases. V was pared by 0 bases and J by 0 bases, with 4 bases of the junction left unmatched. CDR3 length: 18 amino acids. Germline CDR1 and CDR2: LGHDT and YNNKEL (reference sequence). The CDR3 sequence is CASSQDRTSGRLSYEQYF. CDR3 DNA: TGTGCCAGCAGCCAAGATCGGACTAGCGGGAGGCTCTCCTACGAGCAGTACTTC.

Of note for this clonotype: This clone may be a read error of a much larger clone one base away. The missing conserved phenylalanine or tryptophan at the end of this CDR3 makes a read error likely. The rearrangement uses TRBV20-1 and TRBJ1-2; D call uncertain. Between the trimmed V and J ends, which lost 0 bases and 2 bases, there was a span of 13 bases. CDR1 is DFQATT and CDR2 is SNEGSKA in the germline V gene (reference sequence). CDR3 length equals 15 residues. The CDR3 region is CSARDLGTSNYGYTL. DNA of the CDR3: TGCAGTGCTAGAGATTTGGGCACTTCCAACTATGGCTACACCCTC.

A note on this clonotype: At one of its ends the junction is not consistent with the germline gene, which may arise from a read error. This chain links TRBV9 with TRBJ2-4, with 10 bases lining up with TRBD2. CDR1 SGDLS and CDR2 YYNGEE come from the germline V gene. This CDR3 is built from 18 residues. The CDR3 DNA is TGCGCCAGCAGTCCAACTCTCCCAGCGGGAGGGCCGCAGAGCATTCAGTACTTC. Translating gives CASSPTLPAGGPQSIQYF.

The CDR3 spells CASSTRTGGLSGNTIYF. The DNA of the CDR3 is TGTGCCAGCAGCACCCGGACAGGGGGACTATCTGGAAACACCATATATTTT. The genes are TRBV11-2 and TRBJ1-3; 10 bases align to TRBD1. This CDR3 is 17 amino acids long. CDR1 SGHAT and CDR2 FQNNGV come from the germline V gene. J lost 1 base, V lost 5 bases, and 8 bases had no gene match.